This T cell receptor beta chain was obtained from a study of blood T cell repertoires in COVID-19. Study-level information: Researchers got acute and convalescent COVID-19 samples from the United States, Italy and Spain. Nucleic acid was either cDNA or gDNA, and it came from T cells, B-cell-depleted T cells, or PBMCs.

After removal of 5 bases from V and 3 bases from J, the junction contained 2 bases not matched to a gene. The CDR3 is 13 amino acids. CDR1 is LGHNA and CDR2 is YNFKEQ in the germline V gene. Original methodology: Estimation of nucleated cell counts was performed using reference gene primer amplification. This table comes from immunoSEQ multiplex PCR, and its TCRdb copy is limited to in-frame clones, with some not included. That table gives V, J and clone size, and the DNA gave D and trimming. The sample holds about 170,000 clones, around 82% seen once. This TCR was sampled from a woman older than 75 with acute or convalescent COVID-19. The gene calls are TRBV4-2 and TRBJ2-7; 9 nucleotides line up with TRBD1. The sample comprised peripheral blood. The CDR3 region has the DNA TGTGCCAGCAGCGACAGGGGGTTCTACGAGCAGTACTTC. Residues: CASSDRGFYEQYF.